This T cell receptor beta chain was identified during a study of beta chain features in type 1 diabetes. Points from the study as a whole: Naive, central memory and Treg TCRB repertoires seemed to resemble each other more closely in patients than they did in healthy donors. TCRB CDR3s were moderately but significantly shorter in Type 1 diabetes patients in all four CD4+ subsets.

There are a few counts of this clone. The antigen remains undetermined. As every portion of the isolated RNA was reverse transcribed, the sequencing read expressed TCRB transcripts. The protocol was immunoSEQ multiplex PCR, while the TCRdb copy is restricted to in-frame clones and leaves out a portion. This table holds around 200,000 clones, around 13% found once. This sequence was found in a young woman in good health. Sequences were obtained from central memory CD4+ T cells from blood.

The chain's CDR3 is CASSLGGFTEAFF. The CDR3 nucleotides read TGTGCCAGCAGCTTAGGAGGGTTCACTGAAGCTTTCTTT. The rearrangement uses TRBV7-2 and TRBJ1-1; no firm D call. Trimming removed 1 base from V and 4 bases from J, with 7 bases in between. The CDR3 has 13 amino acids. CDR1 and CDR2 (germline): SGHTA, FQGNSA.